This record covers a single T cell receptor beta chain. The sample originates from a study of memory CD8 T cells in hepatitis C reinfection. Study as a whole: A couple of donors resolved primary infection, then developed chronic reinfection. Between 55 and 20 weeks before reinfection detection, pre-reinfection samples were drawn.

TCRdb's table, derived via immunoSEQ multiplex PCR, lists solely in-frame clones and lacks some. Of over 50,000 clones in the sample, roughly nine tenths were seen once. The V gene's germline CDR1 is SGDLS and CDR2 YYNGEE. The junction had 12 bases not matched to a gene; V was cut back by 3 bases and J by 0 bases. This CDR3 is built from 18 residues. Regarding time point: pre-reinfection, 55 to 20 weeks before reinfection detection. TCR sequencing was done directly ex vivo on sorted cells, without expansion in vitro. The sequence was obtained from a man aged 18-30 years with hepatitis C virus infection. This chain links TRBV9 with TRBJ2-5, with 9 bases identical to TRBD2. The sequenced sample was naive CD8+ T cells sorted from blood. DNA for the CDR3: TGTGCCAGCAGCGGTGACTGGCGGGGGGGCCCGAACCAAGAGACCCAGTACTTC. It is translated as CASSGDWRGGPNQETQYF.